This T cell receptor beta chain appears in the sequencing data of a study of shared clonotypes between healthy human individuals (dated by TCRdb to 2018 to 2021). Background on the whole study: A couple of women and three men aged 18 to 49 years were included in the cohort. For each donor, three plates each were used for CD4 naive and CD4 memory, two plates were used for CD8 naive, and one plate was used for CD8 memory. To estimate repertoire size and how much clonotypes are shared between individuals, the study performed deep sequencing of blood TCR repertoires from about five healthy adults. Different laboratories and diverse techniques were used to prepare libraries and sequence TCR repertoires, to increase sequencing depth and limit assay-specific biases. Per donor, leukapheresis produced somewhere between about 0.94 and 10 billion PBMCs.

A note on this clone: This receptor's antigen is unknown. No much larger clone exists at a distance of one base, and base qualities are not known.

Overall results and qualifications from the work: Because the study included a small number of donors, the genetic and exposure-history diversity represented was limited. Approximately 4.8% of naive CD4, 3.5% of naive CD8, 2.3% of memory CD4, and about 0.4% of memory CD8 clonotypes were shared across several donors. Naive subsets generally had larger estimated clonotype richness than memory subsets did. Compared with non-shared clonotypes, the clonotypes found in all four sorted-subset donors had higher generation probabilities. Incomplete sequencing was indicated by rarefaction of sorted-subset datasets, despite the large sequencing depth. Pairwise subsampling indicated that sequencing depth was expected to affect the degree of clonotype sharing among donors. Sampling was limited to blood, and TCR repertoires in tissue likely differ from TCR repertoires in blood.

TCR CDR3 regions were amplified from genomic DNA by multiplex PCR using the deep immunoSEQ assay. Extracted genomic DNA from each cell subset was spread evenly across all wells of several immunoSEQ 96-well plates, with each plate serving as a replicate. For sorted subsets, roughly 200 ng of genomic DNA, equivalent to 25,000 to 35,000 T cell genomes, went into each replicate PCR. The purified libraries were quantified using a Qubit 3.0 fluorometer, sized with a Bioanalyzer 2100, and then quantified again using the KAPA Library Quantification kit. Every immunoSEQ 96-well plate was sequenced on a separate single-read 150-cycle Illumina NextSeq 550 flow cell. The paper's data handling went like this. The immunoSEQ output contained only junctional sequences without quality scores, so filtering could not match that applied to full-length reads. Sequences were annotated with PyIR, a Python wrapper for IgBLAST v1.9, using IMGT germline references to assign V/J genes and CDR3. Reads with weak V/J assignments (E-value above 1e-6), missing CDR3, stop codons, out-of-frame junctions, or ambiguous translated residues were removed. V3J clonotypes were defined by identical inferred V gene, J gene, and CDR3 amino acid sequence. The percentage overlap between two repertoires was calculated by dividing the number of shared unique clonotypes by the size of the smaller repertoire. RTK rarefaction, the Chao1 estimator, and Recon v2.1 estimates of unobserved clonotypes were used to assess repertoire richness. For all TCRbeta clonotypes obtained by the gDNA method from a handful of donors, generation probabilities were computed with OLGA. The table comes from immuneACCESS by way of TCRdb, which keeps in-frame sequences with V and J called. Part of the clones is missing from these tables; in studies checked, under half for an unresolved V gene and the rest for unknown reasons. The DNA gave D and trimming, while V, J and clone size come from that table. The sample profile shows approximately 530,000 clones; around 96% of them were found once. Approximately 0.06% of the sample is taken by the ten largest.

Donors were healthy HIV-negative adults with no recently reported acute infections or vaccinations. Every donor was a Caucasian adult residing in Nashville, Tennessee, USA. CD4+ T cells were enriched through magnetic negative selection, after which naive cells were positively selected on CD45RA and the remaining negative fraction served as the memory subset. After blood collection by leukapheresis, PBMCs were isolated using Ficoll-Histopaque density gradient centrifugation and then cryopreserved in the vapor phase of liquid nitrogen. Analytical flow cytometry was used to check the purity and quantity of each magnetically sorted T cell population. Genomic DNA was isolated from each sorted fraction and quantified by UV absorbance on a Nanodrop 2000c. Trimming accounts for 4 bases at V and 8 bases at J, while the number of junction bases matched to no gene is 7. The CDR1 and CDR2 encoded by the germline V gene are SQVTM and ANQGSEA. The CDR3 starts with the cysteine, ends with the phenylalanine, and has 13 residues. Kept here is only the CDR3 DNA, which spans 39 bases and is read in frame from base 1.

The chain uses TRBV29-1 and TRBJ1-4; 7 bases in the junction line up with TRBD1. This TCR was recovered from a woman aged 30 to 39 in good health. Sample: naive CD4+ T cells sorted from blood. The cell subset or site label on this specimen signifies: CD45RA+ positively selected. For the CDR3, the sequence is CSVVVAGGEKLFF. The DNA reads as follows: TGCAGCGTTGTAGTCGCAGGGGGAGAAAAACTGTTTTTT.